The subject of this entry is one T cell receptor beta chain. This entry belongs to a study of T cell changes during pregnancy in multiple sclerosis. The CDR3 extends over 14 amino acids. The V and J ends lost 3 bases and 5 bases, in that order; junction bases with no gene match: 7. Germline V gene sequence: CDR1 SGHTA, CDR2 FQGNSA. Method: immunoSEQ multiplex PCR; TCRdb's copy keeps in-frame clones and lacks some. The sample has 45,000 to 55,000 clones, about nine tenths seen once. Specimen: CD4+ T cells from peripheral blood mononuclear cells, collected after pregnancy. The TCR comes from a female donor in good health, enrolled as a control in a pregnancy study. This sequence joins TRBV7-2 and TRBJ2-7; 7 bases are shared with TRBD1. The CDR3, as DNA: TGTGCCAGCAGCTTTAACAGGGGTCAGGACGAGCAGTACTTC. This gives the protein CASSFNRGQDEQYF.